This TCR beta chain was observed in a study of cytotoxic CD8 clonotypes in ibrutinib-treated CLL. Overall study context: Enrolment comprised around 11 relapsed/refractory and more than 14 treatment-naive patients; about 17 were IGHV unmutated.

The repertoire was sequenced with immunoSEQ multiplex PCR; TCRdb's copy has only in-frame clones and lacks some. The table records 190,000 or so clones, 55% to 85% of them present only once. Study findings and constraints: Clonality rose at ibrutinib response and fell back toward baseline at progression.

Germline loops: CDR1 MDHEN, CDR2 SYDVKM. The CDR3 covers 15 residues. V was pared by 6 bases and J by 0 bases, with 12 bases between. This clone appeared a few times. The antigen is not known. The input for sequencing was PBMCs, taken after 24 months of ibrutinib treatment. This receptor was identified in a human donor with chronic lymphocytic leukemia. The V gene is TRBV28, the J gene TRBJ1-5; perhaps TRBD1 as D (6 bases). The CDR3 region has the DNA TGTGCCAGCAGGCCACAGGGTTATAGCAATCAGCCCCAGCATTTT. As protein: CASRPQGYSNQPQHF.